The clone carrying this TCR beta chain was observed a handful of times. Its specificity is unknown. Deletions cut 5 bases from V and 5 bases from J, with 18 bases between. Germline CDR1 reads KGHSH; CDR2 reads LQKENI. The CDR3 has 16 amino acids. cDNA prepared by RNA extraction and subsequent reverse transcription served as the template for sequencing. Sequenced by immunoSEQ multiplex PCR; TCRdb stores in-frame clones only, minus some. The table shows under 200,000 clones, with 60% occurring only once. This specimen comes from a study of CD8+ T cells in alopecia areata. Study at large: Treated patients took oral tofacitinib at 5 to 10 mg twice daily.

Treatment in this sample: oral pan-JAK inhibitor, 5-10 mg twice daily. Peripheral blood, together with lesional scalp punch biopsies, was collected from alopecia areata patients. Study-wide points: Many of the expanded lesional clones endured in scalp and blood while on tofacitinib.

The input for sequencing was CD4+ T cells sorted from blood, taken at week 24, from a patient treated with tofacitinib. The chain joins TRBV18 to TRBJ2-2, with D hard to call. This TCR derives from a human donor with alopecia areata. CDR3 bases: TGTGCCAGCTCAACACGAGCGAGGTTAGATACCGGGGAGCTGTTTTTT. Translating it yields CASSTRARLDTGELFF.